This is a list of T cell receptor beta chains from one sample in a study of response to subunit inactivated influenza vaccine. From the RT-PCR reads, TCRdb called clonotypes with MiXCR, one entry per CDR3 protein. Of hundreds of thousands of distinct CDR3 sequences listed, 15% to 19% were seen once; the top ten hold 9.5% to 13%. The source material was PBMCs from blood, sampled 12 days after vaccination. These receptors were obtained from a man aged 45 to 65 who received an inactivated influenza vaccine. Each CDR3 is given with its conserved first and last residue. Fields, in order: CDR3 protein, CDR3 DNA, J gene, V gene, D gene, clone size. A D gene is named only where the DNA matches it firmly. The listing skips clone size in some rows; elsewhere it reads once, few, many or a size class.

CDR3: CASSPRYRDYASEQFF
DNA: TGCGCCAGCAGCCCTAGGTACCGGGACTACGCGAGTGAGCAGTTCTTC
J: TRBJ2-1
V: TRBV4-3
D: TRBD2
size: many

CDR3: CASSDRGSRDTQYF
DNA: TGTGCCAGCAGCGACAGGGGGTCCAGAGATACGCAGTATTTT
J: TRBJ2-3
V: TRBV6-2/TRBV6-3
D: TRBD1
size: NA

CDR3: CASSLDRTEAFF
DNA: TGTGCCAGCAGCTTAGATCGGACTGAAGCTTTCTTT
J: TRBJ1-1
V: TRBV7-2
D: NA
size: NA

CDR3: CASSLNRAVNEQYF
DNA: TGCGCCAGCAGCTTGAACAGGGCAGTGAACGAGCAGTACTTC
J: TRBJ2-7
V: TRBV5-1
D: NA
size: NA

CDR3: CASSGEGLAVPYNEQFF
DNA: TGTGCCAGCAGTGGAGAGGGACTAGCGGTACCTTACAATGAGCAGTTCTTC
J: TRBJ2-1
V: TRBV9
D: TRBD2
size: few

CDR3: CSVEDRLVRAF
DNA: TGCAGCGTTGAAGATCGTTTGGTCCGCGCTTTT
J: TRBJ2-3
V: TRBV29-1
D: NA
size: few

CDR3: CASSISPFGQGWTDTQYF
DNA: TGTGCCAGCAGTATCTCCCCCTTTGGACAGGGGTGGACAGATACGCAGTATTTT
J: TRBJ2-3
V: TRBV27
D: TRBD1
size: few

CDR3: CASSLGGLTNEKPFF
DNA: TGTGCCAGCAGTTTAGGGGGGCTTACTAATGAAAAACCGTTTTTT
J: TRBJ1-4
V: TRBV6-5
D: NA
size: NA

CDR3: CSAKGVVFTEAFF
DNA: TGCAGCGCCAAGGGGGTCGTTTTCACTGAAGCTTTCTTT
J: TRBJ1-1
V: TRBV29-1
D: NA
size: few

CDR3: CASSLDIGRKGGGETQYF
DNA: TGTGCCAGCAGCTTAGATATAGGGCGGAAGGGGGGAGGGGAGACCCAGTACTTC
J: TRBJ2-5
V: TRBV11-2
D: NA
size: few

CDR3: CASTTMDLGTYEQYF
DNA: TGTGCCAGCACCACGATGGATTTGGGAACCTACGAGCAGTACTTC
J: TRBJ2-7
V: TRBV7-2
D: NA
size: NA

CDR3: CASRYQTGPGGELFF
DNA: TGCGCCAGCAGATACCAAACAGGGCCCGGCGGGGAGCTGTTTTTT
J: TRBJ2-2
V: TRBV5-1
D: NA
size: NA